Below are 17 T cell receptor beta chains sequenced from a single sample in a study of T cell responses to AZD1222 COVID-19 vaccine. Repertoires were generated with immunoSEQ multiplex PCR, while TCRdb's copy carries only in-frame clones and drops some. Seen here are over 85,000 clones, 85% to 95% observed once, and the top ten hold 2.9%. The sample was peripheral blood, taken 28 days after the second AZD1222 dose. The origin of the receptors is an adult who received the AZD1222 COVID-19 vaccine.

The rearrangement joins TRBV12-3 or TRBV12-4 to TRBJ1-5; no clear D. The CDR3 covers 12 residues. Trimming pared 7 bases from V and 0 bases from J, leaving 4 bases between. CDR3: CASTSSNQPQHF. The CDR3 region has the DNA TGTGCCAGCACCAGTAGCAATCAGCCCCAGCATTTT.

This chain links TRBV6-1 with TRBJ1-2; D may be TRBD1 (5 bases). The CDR3 runs to 16 residues. Germline CDR1 MNHNS, CDR2 SASEGT. Trimming pared 3 bases from V and 1 base from J, leaving 15 bases between. The CDR3 protein is CASSDLLGRNNYGYTF. The CDR3 DNA reads as TGTGCCAGCAGTGACCTGCTGGGACGGAATAACTATGGCTACACCTTC.

The gene calls are TRBV3-1 (or the pseudogene TRBV3-2) and TRBJ1-6; TRBD1 might be the D (6 bases). V was clipped by 2 bases and J by 8 bases, with 25 bases between them. The germline gives CDR1 LGHDT, CDR2 YNNKEL (reference sequence). This CDR3 spans 19 amino acids. The CDR3 DNA reads TGTGCCAGCAGCCAAAGCTTCACAGGGAAGGTCATTGCTTATTCACCCCTCCACTTT. Encoded protein: CASSQSFTGKVIAYSPLHF.

The chain has TRBV6-5 and TRBJ1-3; D unclear. The CDR3 covers 16 residues. Deletions cut 2 bases from V and 1 base from J, with 12 bases between. Germline values: CDR1 MNHEY, CDR2 SVGAGI. The CDR3 reads CASSYDPSPSGNTIYF. CDR3 DNA: TGTGCCAGCAGTTACGACCCCTCCCCTTCTGGAAACACCATATATTTT.

This chain links TRBV12-3 or TRBV12-4 with TRBJ1-5; a weak D match, TRBD1 (5 bases). This CDR3 region has 12 residues. V lost 6 bases and J 9 bases, leaving 12 bases between the germline ends. The CDR3 loop reads CASSSAGGPQHF. The CDR3 coding sequence is TGTGCCAGCAGCTCCGCGGGGGGGCCCCAGCATTTT.

The chain links TRBV2 to TRBJ1-1; 7 bases align to TRBD1. Germline assignment: CDR1 SNHLY and CDR2 FYNNEI. V lost 3 bases to trimming and J lost 3 bases; unmatched junction nucleotides: 4. The CDR3 consists of 14 residues. CDR3 region: CASSDRGRYTEAFF. DNA of the CDR3: TGTGCCAGCAGTGACAGGGGGAGATACACTGAAGCTTTCTTT.

The gene calls are TRBV6-6 and TRBJ2-7, with 7 bases matching TRBD2. The J segment lost 5 bases and the V segment lost 2 bases, leaving 9 bases of the junction unmatched. There are 15 residues in the CDR3. Germline V gene sequence: CDR1 MNHNY, CDR2 SVGAGI (reference sequence). The CDR3 DNA reads TGTGCCAGCAGTTACCGGGGGGAAGGGGACCACGAGCAGTACTTC. Translated: CASSYRGEGDHEQYF.

The rearrangement uses TRBV6-5 and TRBJ1-4, with 7 bases fitting TRBD1. The CDR3 sequence is 15 residues long. V shed 5 bases and J 0 bases; nucleotides not matched to a gene: 3. Germline V gene data show CDR1 as MNHEY and CDR2 as SVGAGI. The CDR3 nucleotides are TGTGCCAGCAGTCTTCAGGGGGCAACTAATGAAAAACTGTTTTTT. Translation: CASSLQGATNEKLFF.

This CDR3 reads CASSLALQGRDEQYF. The CDR3 DNA reads as TGTGCCAGCAGCTTAGCGCTCCAAGGTCGTGACGAGCAGTACTTC. This chain connects TRBV7-8 to TRBJ2-7; D is undetermined. V lost 0 bases and J lost 5, with 14 bases in between. Germline loops: CDR1 SGHVS, CDR2 FQNEAQ. The CDR3 sequence is 15 residues long.

This chain connects TRBV27 to TRBJ2-2; TRBD1 or TRBD2 may be the D gene (5 bases each). The CDR3 has 13 amino acids. V lost 4 bases, J lost 7 bases, and 10 bases lay in between. Germline CDR1 reads MNHEY; CDR2 reads SMNVEV (reference sequence). CDR3 sequence: CASSSRGDGELFF. The CDR3 bases are TGTGCCAGCAGTTCCCGGGGCGACGGGGAGCTGTTTTTT.

The chain couples TRBV7-9 to TRBJ2-2; D may be TRBD2 (6 bases). Germline CDR1 and CDR2: SEHNR and FQNEAQ (reference sequence). CDR3 length: 16 amino acids. V lost 2 bases and J lost 6, with 16 bases in between. The CDR3 here is CASSLIRESSAGELFF. CDR3 bases: TGTGCCAGCAGCTTAATCCGGGAGTCTTCTGCCGGGGAGCTGTTTTTT.

This sequence joins TRBV6-5 and TRBJ1-2; D unclear. V lost 5 bases to trimming and J lost 5 bases, with 15 bases between them. The germline CDR1 and CDR2 sequences are MNHEY and SVGAGI. This CDR3 has 14 residues. The CDR3 DNA is TGTGCCAGCAGTCATTGGACCCAGGCTTATGGCTACACCTTC. It specifies CASSHWTQAYGYTF.

The chain employs TRBV5-1 and TRBJ1-5; D ambiguous. The germline V and J ends were trimmed by 2 bases and 1 base, with 4 bases remaining between them. This CDR3 is 13 amino acids long. Germline CDR1 and CDR2: SGHRS and YFSETQ. The CDR3 sequence: CASSLSSNQPQHF. As DNA, the CDR3 is TGCGCCAGCAGCTTAAGCAGCAATCAGCCCCAGCATTTT.

CDR3 nucleotide sequence: TGTGCCAGCAGCACCGGGACAGCCCGAGTAGGAGCAACTAATGAAAAACTGTTTTTT. The encoded protein is CASSTGTARVGATNEKLFF. The V gene is TRBV5-8, the J gene TRBJ1-4, with 7 bases matching TRBD1. The V gene end was trimmed by 4 bases and the J gene end by 0 bases; junction bases not matched to a gene: 15. The V gene's germline CDR1 is SGHTS and CDR2 YDEGEE. This CDR3 comprises 19 residues. Combining the CDR3 with reference TRBV5-8 and TRBJ1-4 gives the whole variable domain EAGVTQSPTHLIKTRGQQATLRCSPISGHTSVYWYQQALGLGLQFLLWYDEGEERNRGNFPPRFSGRQFPNYSSELNVNALELEDSALYLCASSTGTARVGATNEKLFFGSGTQLSVL.

This sequence joins TRBV19 and TRBJ2-7, with TRBD2 matching over 8 bases. The trim removed 4 bases at V and 2 bases at J, leaving 4 bases unmatched. This CDR3 spans 14 amino acids. Germline values: CDR1 LNHDA, CDR2 SQIVND (reference sequence). CDR3 nucleotide sequence: TGTGCCAGTAGTACGTTAGCGGGACCCTACGAGCAGTACTTC. The encoded protein is CASSTLAGPYEQYF.

This chain uses TRBV19 with TRBJ1-1; 9 bases match TRBD1. Unmatched junction bases numbered 4, after V lost 5 bases and J lost 3 bases. The V gene's germline CDR1 is LNHDA and CDR2 SQIVND (reference sequence). The CDR3 spans 14 residues. CDR3 nucleotide sequence: TGTGCCAGTAGTCTGACAGGGGGGCACACTGAAGCTTTCTTT. It encodes CASSLTGGHTEAFF.

This chain joins TRBV28 and TRBJ1-2; a possible D gene is TRBD1 (5 bases). Trimming cost V 5 bases and J 8 bases, with 15 bases left between them. Germline V gene sequence: CDR1 MDHEN, CDR2 SYDVKM. The CDR3 is made up of 13 amino acids. In nucleotides, the CDR3 is TGTGCCAGCAGTCCCAGAGTAGGGGAGGGCTACACCTTC. It is translated as CASSPRVGEGYTF.